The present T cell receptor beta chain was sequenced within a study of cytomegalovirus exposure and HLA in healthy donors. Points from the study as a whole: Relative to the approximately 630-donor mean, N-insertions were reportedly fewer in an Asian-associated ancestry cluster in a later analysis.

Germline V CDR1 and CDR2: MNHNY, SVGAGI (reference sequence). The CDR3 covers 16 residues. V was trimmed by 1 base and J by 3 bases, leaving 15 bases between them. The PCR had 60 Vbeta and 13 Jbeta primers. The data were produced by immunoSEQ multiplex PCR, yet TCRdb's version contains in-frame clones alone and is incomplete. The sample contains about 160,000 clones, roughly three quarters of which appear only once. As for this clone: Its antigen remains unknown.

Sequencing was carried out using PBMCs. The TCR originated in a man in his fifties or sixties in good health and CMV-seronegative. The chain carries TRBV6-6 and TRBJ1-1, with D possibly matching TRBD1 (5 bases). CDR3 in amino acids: CASSYLSGGGYTEAFF. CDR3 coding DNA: TGTGCCAGCAGTTACTTATCGGGGGGTGGGTACACTGAAGCTTTCTTT.